Sequencing of this T cell receptor beta chain was carried out in a study of shared clonotypes between healthy human individuals. Study-wide background: A few men and a couple of women, aged 18 to 49, were donors.

Trimming at V came to 4 bases and at J to 2 bases, leaving 2 bases not matched to a gene. The germline gives CDR1 MGHRA, CDR2 YSYEKL. The CDR3 is 15 amino acids. The method was immunoSEQ multiplex PCR; TCRdb's version includes in-frame clones alone and lacks a portion of them. Among approximately 1.4 million clones, 95% to 99% were seen once, and the ten largest hold about 0.45%. In regard to this clone: The antigen is not known.

The study, taken as a whole, reports: The small donor group covered limited genetic and exposure diversity. Compared with memory subsets, naive subsets generally had larger estimated richness.

This sequence joins TRBV4-1 and TRBJ2-5; TRBD2 aligns across 12 bases. Sequenced material: naive CD4+ T cells sorted from blood. Noted subset: CD45RA+ positively selected. This clonotype was obtained from a man between 25 and 39 years old in good health. The chain's CDR3 is CASSPGTSGQETQYF. CDR3 coding DNA: TGCGCCAGCAGCCCTGGGACTAGCGGGCAAGAGACCCAGTACTTC.